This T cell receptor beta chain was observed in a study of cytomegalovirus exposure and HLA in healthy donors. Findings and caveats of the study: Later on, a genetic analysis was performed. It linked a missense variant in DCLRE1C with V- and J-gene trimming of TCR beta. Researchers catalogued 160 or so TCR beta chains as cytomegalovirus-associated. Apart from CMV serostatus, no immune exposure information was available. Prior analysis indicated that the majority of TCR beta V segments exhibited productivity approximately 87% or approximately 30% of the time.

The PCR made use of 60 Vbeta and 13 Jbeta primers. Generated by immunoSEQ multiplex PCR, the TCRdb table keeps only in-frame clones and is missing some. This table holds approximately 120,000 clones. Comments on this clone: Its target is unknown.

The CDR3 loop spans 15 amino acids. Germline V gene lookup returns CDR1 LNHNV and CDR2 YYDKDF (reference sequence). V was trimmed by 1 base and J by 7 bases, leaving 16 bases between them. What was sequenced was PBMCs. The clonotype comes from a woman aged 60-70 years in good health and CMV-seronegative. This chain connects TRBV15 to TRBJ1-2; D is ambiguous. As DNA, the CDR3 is TGTGCCACCAGCAGAGCTGAGTCGGGGATGGGTGGCTACACCTTC. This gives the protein CATSRAESGMGGYTF.